This TCR beta chain was captured in a study of blood T cells in healthy people across ages (dated by TCRdb to 2013 to 2016). For the study in its entirety: In model experiments, roughly one uniquely barcoded TCR beta cDNA molecule per two T cells was captured by template switching. The study measured age-related changes in TCR beta repertoire diversity using deep sequencing normalized with unique cDNA molecular identifiers. The donors were split into four age groups: young (average about 15 years), middle-aged (about 40), aged (roughly 60) and long-lived (under 85). To avoid experimental bias, donors of different ages were randomly spread across the sequencing lanes. Using the same blood draw, the study looked at two additional independent replicas of 1 million unique cDNA reads for two donors, one aged 18 to 29 and the other aged 80 or older.

Systemically healthy Caucasian individuals from Russia, some 36 in total and aged roughly 6 to 100 years, were included as donors. Each donor gave 9.5 to 10 milliliters of peripheral blood, drawn into EDTA-treated Vacutainer tubes. PBMCs were isolated by Ficoll-Paque density-gradient centrifugation, with at least 7 million obtained per sample. Total RNA was extracted from PBMCs with Trizol reagent, with at least 5.5 micrograms obtained per sample. For every donor, flow cytometry on a PBMC aliquot measured the percentage of naive CD45RAhigh/CD27high T cells. CDR3 length: 15 amino acids, cysteine to phenylalanine. This entry keeps only the CDR3 DNA: 45 bases, framed from base 1. The germline V gene sets CDR1 to SQVTM and CDR2 to ANQGSEA. V loses 3 bases of germline sequence and J loses 6 bases, and the interval between the two ends is 18 bases. Points on this clonotype: Its target antigen remains unknown. Base qualities are not recorded, but no much larger clone differs from it by a single base.

Beyond this particular receptor, the publication reports: Since profiling was done on bulk unsorted PBMCs, naive and antigen-experienced compartments could not be conclusively compared. Observed TCR beta diversity correlated strongly with the percentage of naive T cells measured by flow cytometry. Because the CMV infection status of the donors was unknown, age-related changes in expanded clonotypes may potentially have been confounded. Observed TCR beta diversity per million T cells fell roughly linearly with age, and a significant reduction was already apparent by age around 44. The long-lived group showed more naive CD4+ T cells, fewer expanded clones and increased TCR diversity than the aged group, suggesting age selection. Estimates of total diversity from one million sequenced T cells were regarded as lower bounds and underestimates.

The method was 5' RACE. TCRdb shows the sequencer as Illumina HiSeq 2500. A second PCR of roughly 7 to 11 cycles was run with a J-beta primer mix and a sample-barcoded 5' primer. A template-switch 5' adaptor carrying 12 random nucleotides introduced a unique molecular identifier onto each TCR beta cDNA molecule. Each sample yielded at least 2.5 million CDR3-containing paired-end reads. All of the RNA was converted into first-strand cDNA using the Mint cDNA synthesis kit, with a TRBC-specific oligonucleotide serving as the primer. All cDNA was treated with uracil-DNA glycosylase and then went through a first 18-cycle PCR with the universal primers M1SS and BC2_uni_R. Turning to the authors' computational methods: Normalization of each sample was performed by random selection of 1 million high-quality reads, each carrying a distinct molecular identifier. Instead of being binned into consensus sequences, reads with shared molecular identifiers were discarded. MiTCR, set to a Q25 quality threshold and the strictest error-elimination algorithm, was used for CDR3 identification, clonotype clustering and error correction. A nonparametric unseen species model with Euler transformation was used to estimate lower-bound total TCR beta diversity. In TCRdb, the public reads were trimmed at Q25 with fastp and aligned with MiXCR, with productive beta chains retained. Every distinct CDR3 protein forms one entry, paired with its most common genes and DNA. In this record, the V and J calls reflect TCRdb's handling and not the investigators' own analysis. In all, the sample holds 1 million or so distinct CDR3 sequences, and 40% to 50% of those were seen once. The top ten clones comprise 18% of the sample.

The receptor chain draws on TRBV29-1 and TRBJ2-1; the D segment could be TRBD1, given 6 matching bases. The sequenced material came from blood. This clonotype was obtained from a woman aged 55-69 years in good health. The CDR3 here reads CSVEGAAQIFNEQFF. The DNA sequence follows: TGCAGCGTTGAGGGGGCCGCTCAGATCTTCAATGAGCAGTTCTTC.